The clone carrying this T cell receptor beta chain was recorded many times. CDR3 length: 19 amino acids. TCRdb fed the 5' RACE reads into MiXCR, producing one record per CDR3 protein. The sample has fewer than 45,000 distinct CDR3 sequences, 2.5% seen once; the top ten hold roughly 12%. This sample was included in a study of neurological immune-mediated disorders. Material for sequencing was PBMCs. This sequence joins TRBV21-1 and TRBJ1-1. TRBV21-1 is a documented pseudogene. This clonotype was obtained from a man aged 25 to 45 with multiple sclerosis. The CDR3 nucleotides read TGTGCCAGCAGCAAAGAGCTTATCATCGCACAGGGCCCGAACACTGAAGCTTTCTTT. Protein product: CASSKELIIAQGPNTEAFF.